The present TCR beta chain was sequenced within a study of T cell responses to AZD1222 COVID-19 vaccine. The method was immunoSEQ multiplex PCR; TCRdb's version includes in-frame clones alone and lacks a portion of them. The sample carries some 130,000 clones, roughly 80% recorded once. With 4 bases clipped from V and 4 bases from J, the junction kept 7 bases outside the gene matches. Germline CDR1 and CDR2: LNHDA and SQIVND (reference sequence). The CDR3 is made up of 16 amino acids. The receptor's source is an adult in good health. Sequenced here: peripheral blood, sampled on day 0 of AZD1222 vaccination. The chain couples TRBV19 to TRBJ1-3; TRBD1 agrees at 10 bases. The CDR3 loop reads CASSTTGTGVGNTIYF. As DNA, the CDR3 is TGTGCCAGTAGTACTACCGGGACAGGGGTGGGAAACACCATATATTTT.